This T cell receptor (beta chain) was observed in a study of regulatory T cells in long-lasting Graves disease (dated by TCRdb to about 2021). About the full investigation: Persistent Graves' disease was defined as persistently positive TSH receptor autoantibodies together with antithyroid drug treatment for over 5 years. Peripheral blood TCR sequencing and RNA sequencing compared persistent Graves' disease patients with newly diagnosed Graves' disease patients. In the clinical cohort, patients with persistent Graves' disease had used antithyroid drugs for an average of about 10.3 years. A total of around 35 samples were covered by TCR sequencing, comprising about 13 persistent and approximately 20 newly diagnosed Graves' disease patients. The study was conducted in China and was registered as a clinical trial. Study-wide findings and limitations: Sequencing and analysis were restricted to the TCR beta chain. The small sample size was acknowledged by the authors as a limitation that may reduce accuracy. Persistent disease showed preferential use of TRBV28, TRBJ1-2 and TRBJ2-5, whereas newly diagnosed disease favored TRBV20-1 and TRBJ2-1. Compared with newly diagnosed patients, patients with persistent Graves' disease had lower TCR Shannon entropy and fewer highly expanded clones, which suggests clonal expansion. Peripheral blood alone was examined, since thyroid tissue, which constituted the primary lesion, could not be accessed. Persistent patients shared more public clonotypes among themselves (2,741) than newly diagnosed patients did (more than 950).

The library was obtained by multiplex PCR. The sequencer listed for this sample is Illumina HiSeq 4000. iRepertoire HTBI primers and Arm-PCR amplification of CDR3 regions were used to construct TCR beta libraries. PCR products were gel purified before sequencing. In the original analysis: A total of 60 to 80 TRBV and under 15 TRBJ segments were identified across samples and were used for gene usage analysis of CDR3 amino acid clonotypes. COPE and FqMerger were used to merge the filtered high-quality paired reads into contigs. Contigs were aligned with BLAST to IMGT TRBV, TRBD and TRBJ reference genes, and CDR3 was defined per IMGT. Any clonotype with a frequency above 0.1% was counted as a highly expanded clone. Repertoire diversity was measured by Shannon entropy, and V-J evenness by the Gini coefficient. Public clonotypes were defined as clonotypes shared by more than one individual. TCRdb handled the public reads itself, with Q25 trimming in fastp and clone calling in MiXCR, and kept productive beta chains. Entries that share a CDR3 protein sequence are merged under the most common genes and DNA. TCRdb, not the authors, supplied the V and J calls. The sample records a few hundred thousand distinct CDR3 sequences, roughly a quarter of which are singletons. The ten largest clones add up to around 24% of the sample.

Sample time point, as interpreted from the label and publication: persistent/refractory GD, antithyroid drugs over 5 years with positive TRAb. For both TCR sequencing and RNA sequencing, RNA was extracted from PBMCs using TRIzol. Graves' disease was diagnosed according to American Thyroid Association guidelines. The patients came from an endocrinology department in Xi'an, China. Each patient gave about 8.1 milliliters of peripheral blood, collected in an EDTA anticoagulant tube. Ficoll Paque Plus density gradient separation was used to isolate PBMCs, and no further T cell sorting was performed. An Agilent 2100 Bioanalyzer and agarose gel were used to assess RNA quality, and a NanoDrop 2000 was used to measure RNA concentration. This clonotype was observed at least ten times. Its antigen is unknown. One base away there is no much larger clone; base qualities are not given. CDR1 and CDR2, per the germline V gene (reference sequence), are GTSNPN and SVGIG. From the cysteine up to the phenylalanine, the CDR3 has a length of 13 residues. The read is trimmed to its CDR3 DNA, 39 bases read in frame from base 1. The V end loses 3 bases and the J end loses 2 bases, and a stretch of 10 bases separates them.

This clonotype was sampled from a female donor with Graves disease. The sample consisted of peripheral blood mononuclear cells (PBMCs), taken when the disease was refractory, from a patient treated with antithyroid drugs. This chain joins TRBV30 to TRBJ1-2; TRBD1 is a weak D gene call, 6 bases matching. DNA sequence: TGTGCCTGGAGCATAACAGGGAACTATGGCTACACCTTC. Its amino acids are CAWSITGNYGYTF.